A single TCR beta chain is shown here with its context. The antigen is unknown. The sample contains more than one DNA sequence encoding this CDR3. CDR3 size: 13 residues. The V gene end was trimmed by 4 bases and the J gene end by 4 bases; junction bases not matched to a gene: 0. Per the germline V gene, CDR1 is ENHRY and CDR2 is SYGVKD. 60 Vbeta and 13 Jbeta primers were used in PCR. Only in-frame clones appear in the TCRdb table, and some are missing; sequencing was by immunoSEQ multiplex PCR. The sample includes 200,000 to 250,000 clones, over 70% seen only once; the top ten take 0.71%. These data belong to a study of cytomegalovirus exposure and HLA in healthy donors. Study results and caveats: The classifier reportedly diagnosed cytomegalovirus status with high sensitivity and specificity. Associated with cytomegalovirus, according to the listing, were around 170 TCR beta chains. A previous analysis found most TCR beta V segments productive roughly 90% or roughly 30% of the time.

Sample: PBMCs. This TCR came from a boy aged 2-15 years in good health and CMV-seronegative. The rearrangement joins TRBV10-3 to TRBJ2-2; 7 bases line up with TRBD1. CDR3 in amino acids: CAISGTGTGELFF. In DNA, the CDR3 is TGTGCCATCAGTGGGACAGGCACCGGGGAGCTGTTTTTT.